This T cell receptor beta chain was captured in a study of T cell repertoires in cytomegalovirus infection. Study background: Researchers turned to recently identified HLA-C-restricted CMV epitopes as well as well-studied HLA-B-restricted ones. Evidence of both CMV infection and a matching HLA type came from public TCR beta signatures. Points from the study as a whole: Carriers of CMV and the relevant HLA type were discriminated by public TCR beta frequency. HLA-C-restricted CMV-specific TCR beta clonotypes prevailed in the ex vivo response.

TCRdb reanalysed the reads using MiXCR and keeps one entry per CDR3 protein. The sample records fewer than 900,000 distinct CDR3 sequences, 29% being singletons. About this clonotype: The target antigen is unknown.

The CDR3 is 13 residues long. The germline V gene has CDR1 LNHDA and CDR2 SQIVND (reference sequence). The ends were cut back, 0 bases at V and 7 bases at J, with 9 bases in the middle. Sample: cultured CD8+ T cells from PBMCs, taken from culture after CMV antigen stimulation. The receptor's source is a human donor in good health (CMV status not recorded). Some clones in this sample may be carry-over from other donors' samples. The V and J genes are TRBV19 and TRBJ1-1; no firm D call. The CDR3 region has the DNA TGTGCCAGTAGTATAGATACGAGGTTTGAAGCTTTCTTT. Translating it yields CASSIDTRFEAFF.